The 23 T cell receptor beta chains presented below share a single source sample, sequenced in a study of T cells in Graves' hyperthyroidism and ophthalmopathy. Authors of the study amplified TCR beta CDR3 regions from RNA transcripts. HTBI primers were employed in a first-round RT-PCR of the TCR CDR3. MiXCR was run by TCRdb on the multiplex PCR reads, yielding one entry per CDR3 protein. The sample includes fewer than 900,000 distinct CDR3 sequences, 15% to 20% of them seen just once. Sequenced input: blood. These TCRs come from a woman in her 50s with Graves' hyperthyroidism that later progressed to Graves' ophthalmopathy.

This clonotype showed up just a few times. The V call is TRBV27, the J call TRBJ1-3, with 8 bases that match TRBD1. The CDR3 has 15 amino acids. Germline CDR1 is MNHEY and CDR2 is SMNVEV (reference sequence). V shed 6 bases and J 0 bases; nucleotides not matched to a gene: 4. For the CDR3, the DNA is TGTGCCAGCAGCCGGACAGGGAACTCTGGAAACACCATATATTTT. Translated, it gives CASSRTGNSGNTIYF.

The CDR3 sequence: CSAISGLAYEQYF. CDR3 coding DNA: TGCAGTGCCATATCAGGACTAGCTTACGAGCAGTACTTC. The chain links TRBV20-1 to TRBJ2-7; 8 bases are shared with TRBD2. The CDR3 is 13 amino acids. Germline V gene lookup returns CDR1 DFQATT and CDR2 SNEGSKA (reference sequence). V shed 6 bases and J 4 bases; nucleotides not matched to a gene: 8.

This clonotype was counted at least ten times. The chain joins TRBV7-3 to TRBJ2-1; 7 bases line up with TRBD1. Germline CDR1 reads SGHTA; CDR2 reads FQGTGA. The V and J ends lost 2 bases and 4 bases, in that order; junction bases with no gene match: 8. This CDR3 comprises 16 residues. CDR3 sequence reads: CASSLQMGTVYNEQFF. The CDR3, as DNA: TGTGCCAGCAGCTTACAAATGGGGACAGTTTACAATGAGCAGTTCTTC.

About this clonotype: This could be a read error, since a much larger clone is one nucleotide away. The chain joins TRBV4-1 to TRBJ2-1; D not certain. The CDR3 runs to 12 residues. From germline, CDR1 is MGHRA and CDR2 YSYEKL. CDR3 bases: TGCGCCAGCGGCCAAGAGTGGAATGAGCAGTTCTTC. It encodes CASGQEWNEQFF.

This clonotype was seen at least ten times. The V call is TRBV7-9, the J call TRBJ2-3; 9 positions agree with TRBD2. The CDR3 has 16 residues. Losses at the gene ends were 7 bases for V and 6 bases for J; bases not matched to a gene: 14. The germline V gene encodes CDR1 SEHNR and CDR2 FQNEAQ (reference sequence). The DNA of the CDR3 is TGTGCCAGCAATGAGGGACTAGCCCAAAGTACGGATACGCAGTATTTT. Protein product: CASNEGLAQSTDTQYF.

This chain joins TRBV7-9 and TRBJ2-3, with TRBD2 matching 9 bases. With V trimmed by 5 bases and J by 4 bases, 7 bases remained unmatched. Germline V gene sequence: CDR1 SEHNR, CDR2 FQNEAQ (reference sequence). CDR3 length: 15 residues. CDR3 nucleotide sequence: TGTGCCAGCAGCCGTTCTAGCGGGGTGGCAGATACGCAGTATTTT. The encoded protein is CASSRSSGVADTQYF.

In its sample, this clonotype was seen many times. This chain joins TRBV2 and TRBJ1-2; D remains ambiguous. The CDR3 runs 12 residues. Looked up from germline, CDR1 is SNHLY and CDR2 is FYNNEI. V was trimmed by 7 bases and J by 3 bases, leaving 9 bases between them. In nucleotides, the CDR3 is TGTGCCAGCAAGGCTTCGGACTATGGCTACACCTTC. Protein product: CASKASDYGYTF.

The chain joins TRBV19 to TRBJ2-5, with D possibly TRBD2 on 5 matching bases. V was trimmed by 2 bases and J by 2 bases, leaving 6 bases between them. CDR1 LNHDA and CDR2 SQIVND come from the germline V gene (reference sequence). This CDR3 is 13 amino acids long. CDR3 in DNA: TGTGCCAGTAGTATACGAGGGCAAGAGACCCAGTACTTC. Protein: CASSIRGQETQYF.

This clonotype was seen at least ten times. The genes are TRBV6-1 and TRBJ1-1; D possibly corresponds to TRBD1 (5 bases). Germline-derived CDR1 and CDR2 are MNHNS and SASEGT. This CDR3 is built from 16 residues. V lost 3 bases to trimming and J lost 1 base, with 15 bases between them. The CDR3 bases are TGTGCCAGCAGTGAGATACTCGGACACACGAACACTGAAGCTTTCTTT. This codes for CASSEILGHTNTEAFF.

This clonotype was detected ten times or more. The rearrangement links TRBV12-3 or TRBV12-4 to TRBJ2-5, with no clear D. The V and J ends lost 3 bases and 4 bases respectively, with 6 bases between them. This CDR3 has 12 amino acids. The CDR3 nucleotides read TGTGCCAGCAGTTTTGGTTCAGAGACCCAGTACTTC. Translating it yields CASSFGSETQYF.

This clonotype was seen at least ten times. The chain has TRBV30 and TRBJ1-1; D unclear. The CDR3 is 11 residues long. V was pared by 0 bases and J by 5 bases, with 4 bases between. CDR1 and CDR2 from the germline V gene are GTSNPN and SVGIG (reference sequence). The CDR3 is CAWSVKTEAFF. The DNA of the CDR3 is TGTGCCTGGAGTGTAAAGACTGAAGCTTTCTTT.

This clonotype was counted only a few times. This chain links TRBV11-2 with TRBJ2-4; a weak D match, TRBD2 (5 bases). Germline V gives CDR1 SGHAT, CDR2 FQNNGV. The V and J ends lost 5 bases and 6 bases respectively, with 11 bases between them. The CDR3 has 13 amino acids. This chain's CDR3 is CASSPGLGNIQYF. CDR3 bases: TGTGCCAGCAGCCCGGGATTAGGAAACATTCAGTACTTC.

This clonotype was seen more than once but under ten times. The chain has TRBV14 and TRBJ2-1; D not certain. V was pared by 3 bases and J by 1 base, with 10 bases between. Germline loops: CDR1 SGHDN, CDR2 FVKESK. The CDR3 loop spans 15 amino acids. In nucleotides, the CDR3 is TGTGCCAGCAGCCATCTAATAAATTCCTACAATGAGCAGTTCTTC. This codes for CASSHLINSYNEQFF. Variable domain in full (rest from reference TRBV14 and TRBJ2-1): EAGVTQFPSHSVIEKGQTVTLRCDPISGHDNLYWYRRVMGKEIKFLLHFVKESKQDESGMPNNRFLAERTGGTYSTLKVQPAELEDSGVYFCASSHLINSYNEQFFGPGTRLTVL.

About this clonotype itself: Given a much more abundant clone one base away, this may be a read error. The V gene is TRBV2, the J gene TRBJ1-6; D may be TRBD1 (6 bases). This CDR3 spans 15 amino acids. Germline CDR1 and CDR2: SNHLY and FYNNEI. CDR3 residues: CGTTLRSGVSSPLHF. CDR3 DNA: TGTGGCACCACGCTCCGGTCAGGGGTCAGTTCACCCCTCCACTTT.

The chain joins TRBV5-4 to TRBJ2-1; maybe TRBD1 (6 bases). The CDR3 spans 16 residues. Per germline, CDR1 SGHNT and CDR2 YYREEE (reference sequence). The V end was cut by 0 bases, the J end by 9 bases, with 19 bases between. The CDR3 bases are TGTGCCAGCAGCTTGGCCACAGGGTATTCCCCCACTGAGCAGTTCTTC. Encoded protein: CASSLATGYSPTEQFF.

This clonotype was recorded once. One end of the junction varies from germline; a read error may be responsible. The J gene is TRBJ2-2, the V gene TRBV7-2, with D perhaps TRBD1 or TRBD2 (6 bases each). The CDR3 sequence is 18 residues long. Germline-derived CDR1 and CDR2 are SGHTA and FQGNSA. In DNA, the CDR3 is TGTGCCAGCAGCGCGAGACCCTGGGGCAGGGGCGACACCGGGGGGCTGTTTTTT. Protein product: CASSARPWGRGDTGGLFF.

This clonotype was picked up a small number of times. The chain carries TRBV4-1 and TRBJ1-5, with no clear D. Looked up from germline, CDR1 is MGHRA and CDR2 is YSYEKL. The ends were cut back, 4 bases at V and 1 base at J, with 11 bases in the middle. This CDR3 is built from 15 residues. CDR3 amino acids: CASSPLAWSNQPQHF. In DNA form, the CDR3 reads TGCGCCAGCAGCCCCCTAGCGTGGAGCAATCAGCCCCAGCATTTT.

This chain connects TRBV9 to TRBJ2-6; 9 bases fit TRBD1. The CDR3 spans 14 residues. Germline-derived CDR1 and CDR2 are SGDLS and YYNGEE. V gave up 3 bases and J gave up 9 bases; unmatched junction bases: 4. The CDR3 here is CASSGTGAGNVLTF. The CDR3, as DNA: TGTGCCAGCAGCGGGACAGGGGCAGGCAACGTCCTGACTTTC.

This clonotype was detected a few times. This rearrangement joins TRBV6-1 to TRBJ1-2, with D possibly being TRBD1 (5 bases). CDR1 is MNHNS and CDR2 is SASEGT in the germline V gene. CDR3 size: 13 residues. V was clipped by 6 bases and J by 4 bases, with 12 bases between them. For the CDR3, the DNA is TGTGCCAGCAGATACGACAGATCCTATGGCTACACCTTC. Its translation is CASRYDRSYGYTF.

For this clonotype: Since a much larger clone is just one base distant, this may be a read error. The chain carries TRBV5-1 and TRBJ1-1; D remains unclear. Germline values: CDR1 SGHRS, CDR2 YFSETQ. The CDR3 spans 14 residues. With 7 bases removed from V and 4 bases from J, the gap between germline ends came to 17 bases. As DNA, the CDR3 is TGCGCCAGCGCCCCGGGTGGAAGTTTCACTGAAGCTTTCTTT. Translating it yields CASAPGGSFTEAFF.

There are a few counts of this clonotype. The CDR3 coding sequence is TGCAGCGTTGAAACGGGCACAACTAGCTCCTACAATGAGCAGTTCTTC. Its translation is CSVETGTTSSYNEQFF. The chain uses TRBV29-1 and TRBJ2-1; possible D gene TRBD2, 5 bases. The CDR3 is made up of 16 amino acids. Trimming took off 2 bases at V and 0 bases at J, with 14 bases between the two ends. Germline V lookup: CDR1 SQVTM, CDR2 ANQGSEA.

At least ten counts were recorded for this clonotype. V usage is TRBV12-3 or TRBV12-4 and J usage is TRBJ1-1, with unresolved D. The length of the CDR3 is 13 residues. Trimming took off 10 bases at V and 5 bases at J, with 17 bases between the two ends. For the CDR3, the DNA is TGTGCCAACCGGGCAGCGGGGAGGACTGAAGCTTTCTTT. It yields the protein CANRAAGRTEAFF.

This clonotype came up many times. V and J are TRBV27 and TRBJ1-2; TRBD1 might be the D (6 bases). Trimming removed 0 bases from V and 8 bases from J, with 16 bases in between. Germline CDR1 and CDR2: MNHEY and SMNVEV (reference sequence). This CDR3 is 15 amino acids long. The CDR3 is CASSLSTGSGEGYTF. CDR3 nucleotides: TGTGCCAGCAGTTTATCTACAGGGTCAGGAGAGGGCTACACCTTC.